Each of the 25 T cell receptor beta chains below was sequenced from the same sample in a study of cytomegalovirus exposure and HLA in healthy donors listed by TCRdb under 2017. Receptor amplification or capture employed the immunoSEQ multiplex PCR assay. The multiplex PCR relied on a mix of 60 forward primers for TCR Vbeta segments and 13 reverse primers for TCR Jbeta segments. Sourced from immuneACCESS, this table was stored by TCRdb with only in-frame sequences that have V and J called. A share of the clones is absent; for the studies checked, an unresolved V gene accounts for under half, and the remainder has no known explanation. The table for this sample lists 200,000 to 250,000 clones; more than 65% of them were counted only once. The ten largest make up under 2% of the sample. Sequencing used PBMCs. The receptors derive from a woman aged 25 to 39 in good health and CMV-seronegative.

The chain joins TRBV4-1 to TRBJ1-5; 12 nucleotides agree with TRBD1. With 4 bases clipped from V and 2 bases from J, the junction kept 9 bases outside the gene matches. Looked up from germline, CDR1 is MGHRA and CDR2 is YSYEKL. The CDR3 has 18 amino acids. Here the CDR3 reads CASSRSGTGGDGNQPQHF. The CDR3 coding sequence is TGCGCCAGCAGCCGAAGCGGGACAGGGGGCGATGGCAATCAGCCCCAGCATTTT.

The rearrangement links TRBV6-1 to TRBJ2-3; 7 bases align to TRBD1. V lost 8 bases, J lost 0 bases, and 5 bases stayed unmatched. Germline CDR1 MNHNS, CDR2 SASEGT. The CDR3 is made up of 14 amino acids. CDR3 residues: CASQGQLSTDTQYF. For the CDR3, the DNA is TGTGCCAGCCAGGGACAGCTTAGCACAGATACGCAGTATTTT.

Of note for this clone: The junction departs from germline at one end; a sequencing error may be responsible. The rearrangement joins TRBV7-9 to TRBJ1-5, with 7 bases matching TRBD1. The V gene's germline CDR1 is SEHNR and CDR2 FQNEAQ (reference sequence). The CDR3 loop spans 16 amino acids. In DNA, the CDR3 is TGTGCCAGCAGCCGTTCGGGACAGCTAACTAATCAGCCCCAGAATTTT. This sequence encodes CASSRSGQLTNQPQNF.

The J gene is TRBJ1-1, the V gene TRBV6-5, with unresolved D. Germline CDR1 and CDR2: MNHEY and SVGAGI. Trimming pared 4 bases from V and 5 bases from J, leaving 8 bases between. The CDR3 contains 12 residues. The CDR3 spells CASSSPGTEAFF. Written as DNA, the CDR3 is TGTGCCAGCAGTTCCCCGGGAACTGAAGCTTTCTTT.

This chain joins TRBV6-5 and TRBJ1-1; D may be TRBD1 (6 bases). The germline V and J ends were trimmed by 6 bases and 7 bases, with 15 bases remaining between them. Germline V gene data show CDR1 as MNHEY and CDR2 as SVGAGI. The CDR3 consists of 13 residues. The CDR3 DNA sequence: TGTGCCAGCAGCCCAGACAGGAACCGTGAAGCTTTCTTT. It yields the protein CASSPDRNREAFF.

The gene calls are TRBV6-5 and TRBJ1-2, with 7 bases aligning to TRBD1. The CDR3 sequence is 14 residues long. With 5 bases clipped from V and 3 bases from J, the junction kept 6 bases outside the gene matches. The germline V gene encodes CDR1 MNHEY and CDR2 SVGAGI. The CDR3 DNA follows: TGTGCCAGCAGTGGCGACAGGGTTGACTATGGCTACACCTTC. Translated: CASSGDRVDYGYTF.

The genes are TRBV21-1 and TRBJ1-1; the table names TRBD1, a call not compared with the DNA. TRBV21-1 is designated a pseudogene. There are 14 residues in the CDR3. The CDR3 loop is CASSMTQGAPEAFF. The CDR3 DNA reads TGTGCCAGCAGTATGACACAGGGGGCGCCTGAAGCTTTCTTT.

The V gene is TRBV2, the J gene TRBJ1-5; D gene ambiguous. The germline CDR1 and CDR2 sequences are SNHLY and FYNNEI. V dropped 3 bases and J dropped 5 bases, with 11 bases sitting between them. The CDR3 covers 14 residues. The CDR3: CASSESTLDQPQHF. CDR3 in DNA: TGTGCCAGCAGTGAGTCGACATTAGATCAGCCCCAGCATTTT.

The rearrangement uses TRBV15 and TRBJ2-7; TRBD1 agrees at 10 bases. Trimming removed 5 bases from V and 4 bases from J; junction bases left unmatched: 2. The CDR3 is 13 amino acids. Per the germline V gene, CDR1 is LNHNV and CDR2 is YYDKDF (reference sequence). The CDR3 is CATSRDRGYEQYF. DNA of the CDR3: TGTGCCACCAGCCGGGACAGGGGATACGAGCAGTACTTC.

This sequence joins TRBV19 and TRBJ2-1; no clear D. CDR3 length: 13 amino acids. Germline assignment: CDR1 LNHDA and CDR2 SQIVND (reference sequence). Trimming took 6 bases from V and 8 from J, leaving 14 bases between them. Here the CDR3 reads CASRLAMRYEQFF. The CDR3 nucleotides are TGTGCCAGTAGGCTTGCTATGAGATATGAGCAGTTCTTC.

This sequence joins TRBV6-5 and TRBJ2-1, with D possibly matching TRBD2 (5 bases). CDR3 length: 14 residues. CDR1 and CDR2 from the germline V gene are MNHEY and SVGAGI. V gave up 0 bases and J gave up 5 bases, with 8 bases separating them. CDR3 region: CASSYSGANNEQFF. For the CDR3, the DNA is TGTGCCAGCAGTTACTCGGGAGCGAACAATGAGCAGTTCTTC.

The chain couples TRBV2 to TRBJ2-2; the D gene is possibly TRBD2 (5 bases). The CDR3 is 18 amino acids. Germline values: CDR1 SNHLY, CDR2 FYNNEI. The V gene lost 2 bases and the J gene lost 0 bases, with 16 bases spanning the gap. The CDR3 DNA is TGTGCCAGCAGTGAATTTCGGGGTATCCAAGCGAACACCGGGGAGCTGTTTTTT. Translating it yields CASSEFRGIQANTGELFF.

The chain has TRBV7-2 and TRBJ1-1, with D tentatively TRBD1 (5 bases). Between the trimmed V and J ends, which lost 5 bases and 6 bases, there was a span of 16 bases. Germline CDR1 is SGHTA and CDR2 is FQGNSA. CDR3 length: 14 residues. CDR3 sequence reads: CASSPPGREAEAFF. The CDR3, as DNA: TGTGCCAGCAGCCCGCCGGGCAGGGAAGCTGAAGCTTTCTTT.

This chain connects TRBV9 to TRBJ2-2, with D perhaps TRBD1 (6 bases). The CDR3 is 14 amino acids. CDR1 and CDR2 (germline): SGDLS, YYNGEE. The V end lost 2 bases, the J end lost 6 bases, and 11 bases lay between the germline ends. The CDR3 sequence: CASSVRQDSGELFF. DNA for the CDR3: TGTGCCAGCAGCGTCCGACAGGATTCCGGGGAGCTGTTTTTT.

The chain carries TRBV10-3 and TRBJ2-5; 8 bases align to TRBD1. Germline V gene sequence: CDR1 ENHRY, CDR2 SYGVKD. The CDR3 is 14 residues long. V shed 9 bases and J 0 bases; nucleotides not matched to a gene: 6. The CDR3 loop reads CAMGLTGDQETQYF. CDR3 DNA: TGTGCCATGGGGCTGACAGGGGACCAAGAGACCCAGTACTTC.

The gene calls are TRBV11-2 and TRBJ2-7; 7 bases line up with TRBD1. Losses at the gene ends were 7 bases for V and 1 base for J; bases not matched to a gene: 7. CDR3 length: 14 amino acids. The germline V gene encodes CDR1 SGHAT and CDR2 FQNNGV. CDR3 bases: TGTGCCAGCATGGACAGGAGAAGGTCCTACGAGCAGTACTTC. This gives the protein CASMDRRRSYEQYF.

The gene calls are TRBV4-1 and TRBJ2-7, with D tentatively TRBD1 (6 bases). From germline, CDR1 is MGHRA and CDR2 YSYEKL. The V and J ends lost 1 base and 6 bases respectively, with 16 bases between them. CDR3 length: 15 residues. The DNA for the CDR3 is TGCGCCAGCAGCCAAGTTGTTACAGGGAGTGGCGAGCAGTACTTC. Translated: CASSQVVTGSGEQYF.

The gene calls are TRBV10-1 and TRBJ2-5, with D possibly matching TRBD1 (5 bases). Between the trimmed V and J ends, which lost 6 bases and 4 bases, there was a span of 12 bases. CDR1 is WNHNN, CDR2 SYGVQD, per germline (reference sequence). This CDR3 is 13 amino acids long. The CDR3 nucleotides read TGCGCCAGCAGCCAGGGTGCTTTAGAGACCCAGTACTTC. Its translation: CASSQGALETQYF.

CDR3: CSVDPGRGTEAFF. In nucleotides, the CDR3 is TGCAGCGTTGACCCAGGCAGGGGGACTGAAGCTTTCTTT. The rearrangement joins TRBV29-1 to TRBJ1-1; 7 nucleotides line up with TRBD1. Trimming took 3 bases from V and 5 from J; bases not matched to a gene: 6. CDR1 SQVTM and CDR2 ANQGSEA come from the germline V gene. This CDR3 contains 13 residues.

The chain is built from TRBV6-1 and TRBJ2-3, with D perhaps matching TRBD1 (5 bases). Germline CDR1 reads MNHNS; CDR2 reads SASEGT. This CDR3 region has 14 residues. Trimming stripped 8 bases from V and 4 bases from J, with 16 bases between. In DNA, the CDR3 is TGTGCCAGCCACCGGGCCGCGACAGCAGATACGCAGTATTTT. Its protein product is CASHRAATADTQYF.

The J gene is TRBJ2-2, the V gene TRBV5-6; the match to TRBD2 covers 11 bases. The ends lost 4 bases at V and 6 bases at J; junction bases unmatched: 8. The V gene's germline CDR1 is SGHDT and CDR2 YYEEEE. The CDR3 covers 16 residues. The CDR3 loop is CASSHRLAGLSGELFF. CDR3 in DNA: TGTGCCAGCAGCCATAGACTAGCGGGATTGTCCGGGGAGCTGTTTTTT.

This clone was counted only a few times. This sequence joins TRBV10-3 and TRBJ1-1, with D unresolved. CDR3 size: 11 residues. The germline V gene has CDR1 ENHRY and CDR2 SYGVKD. The ends were cut back, 10 bases at V and 6 bases at J, with 12 bases in the middle. In DNA, the CDR3 is TGTGCCACCACCTTCGGGGCTGAAGCTTTCTTT. It specifies CATTFGAEAFF.

As to this clone: Distinct nucleotide sequences in the sample also encode this CDR3. CDR3 DNA: TGTGCCAGCAGCTTAATCGAAGGGGCAGGGGGCGTGAGCAATCAGCCCCAGCATTTT. This translates into CASSLIEGAGGVSNQPQHF. This rearrangement joins TRBV7-9 to TRBJ1-5; 8 nucleotides align to TRBD1. The CDR3 is made up of 19 amino acids. CDR1 and CDR2 from the germline V gene are SEHNR and FQNEAQ (reference sequence). V lost 2 bases to trimming and J lost 1 base; unmatched junction nucleotides: 13. Supplemented by reference TRBV7-9 and TRBJ1-5, the full variable domain reads DTGVSQNPRHKITKRGQNVTFRCDPISEHNRLYWYRQTLGQGPEFLTYFQNEAQLEKSRLLSDRFSAERPKGSFSTLEIQRTEQGDSAMYLCASSLIEGAGGVSNQPQHFGDGTRLSIL.

This clone occurred a few times. This chain joins TRBV4-1 and TRBJ2-7; 10 positions agree with TRBD1. The CDR3 has 15 residues. V dropped 3 bases and J dropped 4; count of bases not matched to a gene: 6. The V gene's germline CDR1 is MGHRA and CDR2 YSYEKL. In nucleotides, the CDR3 is TGCGCCAGCAGCCAGCTGACAGGGGGCGAATACGAGCAGTACTTC. Translation gives CASSQLTGGEYEQYF.

This chain connects TRBV6-5 to TRBJ1-1, with 9 bases that match TRBD1. Germline lookup yields CDR1 MNHEY and CDR2 SVGAGI. The ends lost 6 bases at V and 3 bases at J; junction bases unmatched: 8. This CDR3 comprises 15 residues. The CDR3, as DNA: TGTGCCAGCAGAAAACAGGGGGCGGGAGACACTGAAGCTTTCTTT. Translating gives CASRKQGAGDTEAFF.